The rows below give T cell receptor beta chains drawn from one sample of a study of CD8 T cells in Susac syndrome. TCRdb re-called the immunoSEQ multiplex PCR reads through MiXCR, storing one row per CDR3 protein. The sample holds a few hundred thousand distinct CDR3 sequences, 90% to 95% seen once. Specimen: CD4+ T cells from PBMCs. The receptor set was obtained from a human donor with multiple sclerosis. Both conserved end residues are part of each CDR3. The D gene is left open where the match is weak. Clone size is not always given. Where it is, it says once, few, many or a class for expanded clones.

>.|TRBJ2-1|.|TRBV14
TGTGCCAGCAGCCAAGGTGGTCGTCCGCGGTCCTACAATGAGCAGTTCTTC
CASSQGGRPRSYNEQFF
>.|TRBJ2-1|TRBD2|TRBV5-4
TGTGCCAGCAGCTCCGGGACTAGCGCCTTGGGTAGAAAGTTCTTC
CASSSGTSALGRKFF
>.|TRBJ2-7|.|TRBV30
TGTGCCTGGAGTCGGGAAGGAGGACAGTCCTCCTACGAGCAGTACTTC
CAWSREGGQSSYEQYF
>.|TRBJ2-5|.|TRBV29-1
TGCAGCGTTTGGGAAGAGACCCAGTACTTC
CSVWEETQYF
>.|TRBJ1-1|.|TRBV5-6
TGTGCCAGCAGCTTGTGGTACACTGAAGCTTTCTTT
CASSLWYTEAFF
>.|TRBJ2-7|.|TRBV20-1
TGCAGTGCTTCCGGGCCCGACGCGCCCTACGAGCAGTACTTC
CSASGPDAPYEQYF
>.|TRBJ2-5|.|TRBV29-1
TGCAGCGTTGGCTATGACAGGCCGGGGACCCAGTACTTC
CSVGYDRPGTQYF
>once|TRBJ1-3|.|TRBV12-3/TRBV12-4
TGTGCCAGCAGGATGACAGGAATTTCTGGAAACACCATATATTTT
CASRMTGISGNTIYF
>.|TRBJ2-4|TRBD2|TRBV5-1
TGCGCCAGCAGCTTACGACTAGCGGGAGGTGGGGACATTCAGTACTTC
CASSLRLAGGGDIQYF
>.|TRBJ1-1|.|TRBV28
TGTGCCAGCAGGCTGATGAACACTGAAGCTTTCTTT
CASRLMNTEAFF
>.|TRBJ2-7|TRBD1|TRBV20-1
TGCAGTGCCCCGGGACAGGGTCACTACGAGCAGTACTTC
CSAPGQGHYEQYF
>.|TRBJ2-5|TRBD2|TRBV30
TGTGCCTGGAGCGTAATGGGACTAGCGGAAGAGACCCAGTACTTC
CAWSVMGLAEETQYF
>few|TRBJ1-1|.|TRBV12-3/TRBV12-4
TGTGCCAGCTCGGAGAACACTGAGGCTTTCTTT
CASSENTEAFF
>.|TRBJ2-2|.|TRBV29-1
TGCAGCGGAGGGACATCAGCGAACACCGGGGAGCTGTTTTTT
CSGGTSANTGELFF
>.|TRBJ2-5|.|TRBV5-4
TGTGCCAGCAGCGCCGTCGGCGTAGAGACCCAGTACTTC
CASSAVGVETQYF
>.|TRBJ2-1|TRBD2|TRBV19
TGTGCCAGTAGTATAGCTTACAGCGGGGCGGGCAATGAGCAGTTCTTC
CASSIAYSGAGNEQFF
>once|TRBJ1-5|TRBD1|TRBV24-1
TGTGCCACCAGTGATTACGACAGGGCGTTTGATCAGCCCCAGCATTTT
CATSDYDRAFDQPQHF
>.|TRBJ2-2|TRBD2|TRBV19
TGTGCCAGTAGTTTCCGCCGGCTAGCGGGGCAATCCGGCGGGGAGCTGTTTTTT
CASSFRRLAGQSGGELFF
>.|TRBJ2-2|TRBD1|TRBV7-2
TGTGCCAGCAGCTTCCGGACAGGGGACACCGGGGAGCTGTTTTTT
CASSFRTGDTGELFF
>.|TRBJ2-7|.|TRBV5-4
TGTGCCAGCAGCCCGGCCCTCGACAGGCCCTACGAGCAGTACTTC
CASSPALDRPYEQYF
>.|TRBJ2-7|TRBD1|TRBV24-1
TGTGCCACCAGTCCGATGGGGAGAGGGCCGGGACAGGGAACCTACGAGCAGTACTTC
CATSPMGRGPGQGTYEQYF
>.|TRBJ1-2|TRBD1|TRBV20-1
TGCAGTGCAAGACAGGGGGGTGGGTATGGCTACACCTTC
CSARQGGGYGYTF
>.|TRBJ2-3|TRBD2|TRBV20-1
TGCAGTGCTAGAGTACTAGCGGGGGGGCTGGATACGCAGTATTTT
CSARVLAGGLDTQYF
>.|TRBJ1-1|.|TRBV27
TGTGCCAGCCCTCTGCATACTGAAGCTTTCTTT
CASPLHTEAFF
>.|TRBJ2-2|.|TRBV29-1
TGCAGCGTTGGTAGTAGCGGAGCCGGGGAGCTGTTTTTT
CSVGSSGAGELFF
>.|TRBJ2-1|.|TRBV12-3/TRBV12-4
TGTGCCAGCAGACCCCGACAGGGACTGGCATCGAATGAGCAGTTCTTC
CASRPRQGLASNEQFF
>.|TRBJ2-1|TRBD2|TRBV5-1
TGCGCCAGCAGCACGTCTAGCGGGCTCTTATACAATGAGCAGTTCTTC
CASSTSSGLLYNEQFF
>.|TRBJ1-1|TRBD1|TRBV27
TGTGCCAGCAGTTTAGGGCCCGGACAGGGCTTGAACACTGAAGCTTTCTTT
CASSLGPGQGLNTEAFF
>.|TRBJ2-5|.|TRBV12-3/TRBV12-4
TGTGCCAGCAGTTTTAGCGGTGCGACCCAGTACTTC
CASSFSGATQYF
>.|TRBJ2-7|.|TRBV21-1
TGTGCCAGCAGTGCGTACGATGCGCGGGGGATAGAGTACGAGCAGTACTTC
CASSAYDARGIEYEQYF
>.|TRBJ2-2|.|TRBV7-9
TGTGCCAGCAGCTTGTATGGACAGCTTACCGGGGAGCTGTTTTTT
CASSLYGQLTGELFF
>.|TRBJ1-5|.|TRBV25-1
TGTGCCAGTCAGACAGCCCGCGGATGGCCCCAGCATTTT
CASQTARGWPQHF
>few|TRBJ2-7|TRBD2|TRBV29-1
TGCAGCGTTGCGACTAGCGGGATCTCCTACGAGCAGTACTTC
CSVATSGISYEQYF
>once|TRBJ1-1|.|TRBV10-2
TGCGCCAGCAGGTTGGCCGCGGGCACTGAAGCTTTCTTT
CASRLAAGTEAFF
>.|TRBJ2-5|TRBD2|TRBV20-1
TGCAGTGGCCTAGCGGGACGGAGAGAGACCCAGTACTTC
CSGLAGRRETQYF
>.|TRBJ2-1|.|TRBV5-4
TGTGCCAGCAGCACCGGGACTGCCTACAATGAGCAGTTCTTC
CASSTGTAYNEQFF
>.|TRBJ2-3|.|TRBV24-1
TGTGCCACCAGTGATGGGGCTACAGATACGCAGTATTTT
CATSDGATDTQYF
>.|TRBJ2-1|.|TRBV3-1
TGTGCCAGCAGCCAAGACGGGGGTATGGCCTACAATGAGCAGTTCTTC
CASSQDGGMAYNEQFF
>.|TRBJ2-7|.|TRBV30
TGTGCCTGGAGTGTTGGGGGGCTAGGGTCCTACGAGCAGTACTTC
CAWSVGGLGSYEQYF
>.|TRBJ2-3|.|TRBV14
TGTGCCAGCAGCCAAGATCGGGCGGGGTGGCGAAGAGATACGCAGTATTTT
CASSQDRAGWRRDTQYF
>.|TRBJ1-1|.|TRBV7-3
TGTGCCAGCAGCCGCGGGGGGGGGAACACTGAAGCTTTCTTT
CASSRGGGNTEAFF
>.|TRBJ2-2|.|TRBV20-1
TGCAGTGCCCCATTGGGCACCGGGGAGCTGTTTTTT
CSAPLGTGELFF
>.|TRBJ2-2|.|TRBV6-2/TRBV6-3
TGTGCCAGCACCCTACAGGACGTAGCCGGGGAGCTGTTTTTT
CASTLQDVAGELFF
>.|TRBJ2-3|.|TRBV20-1
TGCAGTGCCCCATTCGGCGCAGATACGCAGTATTTT
CSAPFGADTQYF
>.|TRBJ2-4|TRBD1|TRBV2
TGTGCCAGCAGTTCGGACAGGGGGTCAATTCAGTACTTC
CASSSDRGSIQYF
>.|TRBJ2-6|.|TRBV7-2
TGTGCCAGCAGCTTAGACCCTCGGGGTTCTGGGGCCAACGTCCTGACTTTC
CASSLDPRGSGANVLTF
>.|TRBJ2-1|TRBD2|TRBV11-2
TGTGCCAGCCGAGGGCTAGCGGACTACTCCTACAATGAGCAGTTCTTC
CASRGLADYSYNEQFF
>.|TRBJ2-2|.|TRBV7-9
TGTGCCAGCAGCTTAGTGGCGGCGGCCGGGGAGCTGTTTTTT
CASSLVAAAGELFF
>.|TRBJ2-1|.|TRBV4-3
TGCGCCAGCAGCCAAGAATGGGCCGGAGCCTACAATGAGCAGTTCTTC
CASSQEWAGAYNEQFF